The 14 T cell receptor beta chains below come from one sample, sequenced in a study of blood T cell repertoires in COVID-19. Measured with immunoSEQ multiplex PCR; TCRdb has only the in-frame clones, and not every one. The repertoire holds about 200,000 clones, with about 80% as singletons. The sample was PBMCs or T cells enriched from blood (not recorded which). The receptors here all came from a man aged 35 to 55 who had recovered from COVID-19.

This chain links TRBV29-1 with TRBJ2-5; 9 nucleotides align to TRBD2. CDR1 and CDR2 (germline): SQVTM, ANQGSEA. The CDR3 is made up of 14 amino acids. V lost 6 bases to trimming and J lost 9 bases; unmatched junction nucleotides: 14. The CDR3 sequence: CSVQGRGGLEAQYF. CDR3 sequence (DNA): TGCAGCGTCCAAGGGCGGGGGGGCTTGGAGGCCCAGTACTTC.

The CDR3, as DNA: TGTGCTAGTGGTTCCTCTGGACTTTCCGCGGAAGCTTTCTTT. This encodes CASGSSGLSAEAFF. V usage is TRBV12-5 and J usage is TRBJ1-1; D unresolved. The V and J ends lost 4 bases and 8 bases respectively, with 17 bases between them. The length of the CDR3 is 14 residues. Germline V gene sequence: CDR1 LGHNT, CDR2 FRNRAP.

This chain connects TRBV13 to TRBJ2-1, with TRBD2 identical over 7 bases. CDR1 and CDR2 (germline): PRHDT, FYEKMQ (reference sequence). The CDR3 covers 16 residues. V lost 5 bases to trimming and J lost 1 base; unmatched junction nucleotides: 8. For the CDR3, the DNA is TGTGCCAGCAGCGCCTCCCCTAGCGGATCCTACAATGAGCAGTTCTTC. Amino acid sequence: CASSASPSGSYNEQFF.

V usage is TRBV4-3 and J usage is TRBJ2-5; a weak D match, TRBD1 (6 bases). V lost 1 base to trimming and J lost 2 bases, with 8 bases between them. The germline V gene has CDR1 LGHNA and CDR2 YSLEER. There are 14 residues in the CDR3. CDR3: CASSQADRQETQYF. In DNA form, the CDR3 reads TGCGCCAGCAGCCAAGCGGACAGACAAGAGACCCAGTACTTC.

The V call is TRBV5-1, the J call TRBJ2-5; D is uncertain. Germline lookup yields CDR1 SGHRS and CDR2 YFSETQ. CDR3 length: 14 residues. V was trimmed by 6 bases and J by 2 bases, leaving 14 bases between them. The CDR3 sequence: CASTPETNQETQYF. CDR3 nucleotides: TGCGCCAGCACCCCTGAGACAAATCAAGAGACCCAGTACTTC.

This sequence joins TRBV16 and TRBJ2-7; D is possibly TRBD2 (6 bases). Germline CDR1 and CDR2: KGHSY and FQNENV. CDR3 length equals 16 residues. The V gene lost 1 base and the J gene lost 6 bases, with 19 bases spanning the gap. CDR3 nucleotides: TGTGCCAGCAGCCAATGGGCTAGCGCCACCTGGGGCGAGCAGTACTTC. Translated, it gives CASSQWASATWGEQYF.

The chain recombines TRBV20-1 with TRBJ1-2; unclear D gene. Trimming cost V 4 bases and J 8 bases, with 11 bases left between them. The CDR3 is 11 amino acids. CDR1 DFQATT and CDR2 SNEGSKA come from the germline V gene (reference sequence). CDR3 in DNA: TGCAGTGCTACCCGGGTCCACGGCTACACCTTC. Protein: CSATRVHGYTF.

The chain employs TRBV11-2 and TRBJ2-7; 8 bases fit TRBD2. This CDR3 has 13 amino acids. Germline loops: CDR1 SGHAT, CDR2 FQNNGV. V shed 4 bases, J shed 6 bases, and the junction held 5 bases outside the gene matches. The CDR3 DNA is TGTGCCAGCAGCTCCCCGGGGGGGCGCGAGCAGTACTTC. Protein product: CASSSPGGREQYF. Drawing the rest from reference TRBV11-2 and TRBJ2-7, the complete variable domain is EAGVAQSPRYKIIEKRQSVAFWCNPISGHATLYWYQQILGQGPKLLIQFQNNGVVDDSQLPKDRFSAERLKGVDSTLKIQPAKLEDSAVYLCASSSPGGREQYFGPGTRLTVT.

The chain recombines TRBV9 with TRBJ1-1, with unresolved D. The CDR3 contains 12 residues. V lost 5 bases and J lost 0, with 5 bases in between. Germline loops: CDR1 SGDLS, CDR2 YYNGEE. CDR3 region: CASREMNTEAFF. CDR3 sequence (DNA): TGTGCCAGCAGAGAGATGAACACTGAAGCTTTCTTT.

This clone has only a few counts. The chain is built from TRBV6-1 and TRBJ2-7; D might be TRBD1 (6 bases). Germline CDR1 MNHNS, CDR2 SASEGT. Trimming removed 3 bases at V and 0 bases at J, with 15 bases between. This CDR3 comprises 16 residues. As DNA, the CDR3 is TGTGCCAGCAGTGACAGGGGACGCGGTTTCTCCTACGAGCAGTACTTC. This codes for CASSDRGRGFSYEQYF.

This clone was found once. The chain employs TRBV10-3 and TRBJ1-2, with 9 bases lining up with TRBD1. Germline values: CDR1 ENHRY, CDR2 SYGVKD. This CDR3 is 13 amino acids long. Losses at the gene ends were 6 bases for V and 7 bases for J; bases not matched to a gene: 6. The CDR3 DNA reads TGTGCCATCAGGGGACAGGGAGCGCCTGGCTACACCTTC. This sequence encodes CAIRGQGAPGYTF.

The rearrangement joins TRBV10-3 to TRBJ2-7; 8 bases match TRBD2. CDR1 and CDR2 (germline): ENHRY, SYGVKD. After removal of 0 bases from V and 0 bases from J, the junction contained 4 bases not matched to a gene. The CDR3 covers 16 residues. CDR3 DNA: TGTGCCATCAGTGAGTCAAGCGGGAGTCCCTCCTACGAGCAGTACTTC. The encoded protein is CAISESSGSPSYEQYF.

V and J are TRBV29-1 and TRBJ2-3, with TRBD1 matching 7 bases. The CDR3 runs to 15 residues. CDR1 SQVTM and CDR2 ANQGSEA come from the germline V gene. The trim removed 1 base at V and 1 base at J, leaving 5 bases unmatched. This CDR3 reads CSVEVSGTGTDTQYF. CDR3 sequence (DNA): TGCAGCGTTGAAGTTTCCGGGACAGGCACAGATACGCAGTATTTT.

This clone was picked up one time. This chain joins TRBV19 and TRBJ1-2; D not resolved. The CDR3 totals 15 residues. V gave up 6 bases and J gave up 8 bases, with 22 bases separating them. Germline V gene lookup returns CDR1 LNHDA and CDR2 SQIVND (reference sequence). CDR3 coding DNA: TGTGCCAGTAGGTTCGTAGGCAGCTCCGGAGGAGGCTACACCTTC. Translation gives CASRFVGSSGGGYTF.